The 28 T cell receptor beta chains given below trace back to one sample, sequenced in a study of T-cell reconstitution after alpha-beta-depleted transplantation in children. Unique molecular identifiers were used in preparing the TCRbeta library. TCRdb passed the PCR reads through MiXCR, listing each CDR3 protein once. The table shows 600,000 or so distinct CDR3 sequences, with about 23% occurring only once. This material consisted of PBMCs, mostly from graft donor cells, taken 360 days after TCRalphabeta/CD19-depleted stem cell transplant. The receptors stem from a boy younger than two who had a stem cell transplant for acute myeloid leukemia, so the T cells may come from the graft donor.

V is TRBV7-8 and J is TRBJ2-2; the D call may be TRBD1 or TRBD2 (5 bases each). V lost 10 bases and J 3 bases, leaving 12 bases between the germline ends. Germline V CDR1 and CDR2: SGHVS, FQNEAQ. The CDR3 has 13 amino acids. CDR3 in DNA: TGTGCCACGACTGGGGGACACACCGGGGAGCTGTTTTTT. Encoded protein: CATTGGHTGELFF.

This clonotype came up a few times. The rearrangement joins TRBV18 to TRBJ2-3, with a tentative D call TRBD1 (6 bases). With 4 bases removed from V and 5 bases from J, the gap between germline ends came to 19 bases. The germline V gene has CDR1 KGHSH and CDR2 LQKENI. The CDR3 extends over 16 amino acids. The CDR3 spells CASSLPYQGIEDTQYF. The CDR3 nucleotides read TGTGCCAGCTCACTACCCTACCAGGGGATTGAAGATACGCAGTATTTT.

To note about this clonotype: Sequence at one end of the junction differs from germline and may be a read error. The chain uses TRBV10-3 and TRBJ2-7; no clear D gene. Germline CDR1 and CDR2: ENHRY and SYGVKD. The CDR3 length is 11 residues. CDR3: CAISDIRKSVF. CDR3 in DNA: TGTGCCATCAGTGACATAAGGAAAAGTGTCTTC.

This clonotype was recorded at least ten times. V usage is TRBV29-1 and J usage is TRBJ1-2; no firm D call. V was trimmed by 0 bases and J by 6 bases, leaving 5 bases between them. Germline values: CDR1 SQVTM, CDR2 ANQGSEA. The CDR3 spans 11 residues. The CDR3 spells CSVEEWDGYTF. CDR3 DNA: TGCAGCGTTGAAGAATGGGATGGCTACACCTTC.

J is TRBJ2-5 and V is TRBV28; D remains ambiguous. Trimming pared 5 bases from V and 1 base from J, leaving 11 bases between. The CDR3 is made up of 14 amino acids. From germline, CDR1 is MDHEN and CDR2 SYDVKM. CDR3 sequence (DNA): TGTGCCAGCAGTCAGACTGGGGTCCAAGAGACCCAGTACTTC. Encoded protein: CASSQTGVQETQYF.

This clonotype was seen a few times. The chain has TRBV12-3 or TRBV12-4 and TRBJ2-1; D is possibly TRBD1 (5 bases). V lost 5 bases to trimming and J lost 2 bases, with 10 bases between them. There are 14 residues in the CDR3. The CDR3 sequence is CASSNRYPYNEQFF. In DNA, the CDR3 is TGTGCCAGCAGTAACAGGTACCCCTACAATGAGCAGTTCTTC.

This clonotype has more than one count but fewer than ten. This sequence joins TRBV7-8 and TRBJ2-2, with 8 bases fitting TRBD1. Per the germline V gene, CDR1 is SGHVS and CDR2 is FQNEAQ. The ends lost 11 bases at V and 4 bases at J; junction bases unmatched: 12. The CDR3 has 15 residues. In nucleotides, the CDR3 is TGTGCCGTCACAAGGGACAGGTTGCTCACCGGGGAGCTGTTTTTT. It codes for CAVTRDRLLTGELFF.

The chain carries TRBV28 and TRBJ2-1, with a possible D match to TRBD1 (6 bases). The CDR3 covers 16 residues. Trimming shortened V by 4 bases and J by 5 bases, and 18 bases separated the two germline ends. The V gene's germline CDR1 is MDHEN and CDR2 SYDVKM. CDR3 DNA: TGTGCCAGCAGTTCCTGGGACATCAATTTCGACAATGAGCAGTTCTTC. It yields the protein CASSSWDINFDNEQFF.

This clonotype has a handful of counts. The chain carries TRBV6-1 and TRBJ1-5, with D perhaps matching TRBD1 (5 bases). CDR3 size: 15 residues. Between the trimmed V and J ends, which lost 7 bases and 6 bases, there was a span of 19 bases. Germline V gene sequence: CDR1 MNHNS, CDR2 SASEGT. The CDR3 region is CASNVQGVLVQPQHF. CDR3 DNA sequence: TGTGCCAGCAACGTGCAAGGGGTTCTTGTTCAGCCCCAGCATTTT.

This chain links TRBV4-3 with TRBJ1-2; D gene unclear. V dropped 0 bases and J dropped 5 bases, with 22 bases sitting between them. CDR3 size: 18 residues. Germline lookup yields CDR1 LGHNA and CDR2 YSLEER. CDR3 in amino acids: CASSQEGFVRGGGYGYTF. The CDR3 nucleotides are TGCGCCAGCAGCCAAGAGGGTTTTGTTCGGGGAGGAGGGTATGGCTACACCTTC.

The DNA for the CDR3 is TGCAGTGCTAGGATCCCAGGCCAAGAGACCCAGTACTTC. This gives the protein CSARIPGQETQYF. The chain carries TRBV20-1 and TRBJ2-5, with D hard to call. V was cut by 3 bases and J by 1 base, with 9 bases left in between. The CDR3 is made up of 13 amino acids. Germline CDR1 and CDR2: DFQATT and SNEGSKA (reference sequence).

J is TRBJ2-7 and V is TRBV12-3 or TRBV12-4; TRBD1 is a possible D gene (6 bases). V lost 6 bases, J lost 3 bases, and 18 bases lay in between. This CDR3 has 15 amino acids. The CDR3 coding sequence is TGTGCCAGCAGCCCTACAGGGAAGGCTAACTACGAGCAGTACTTC. This gives the protein CASSPTGKANYEQYF.

This clonotype was recorded many times. The gene calls are TRBV5-1 and TRBJ2-3; 9 bases match TRBD2. CDR1 and CDR2 from the germline V gene are SGHRS and YFSETQ. V shed 5 bases and J 4 bases; nucleotides not matched to a gene: 8. There are 15 residues in the CDR3. The CDR3 here is CASRSVAGGSDTQYF. CDR3 DNA sequence: TGCGCCAGCAGATCGGTCGCGGGGGGGTCAGATACGCAGTATTTT.

V and J are TRBV12-3 or TRBV12-4 and TRBJ2-2, with a possible D match to TRBD2 (5 bases). V gave up 1 base and J gave up 3 bases, with 18 bases separating them. This CDR3 is built from 18 residues. The DNA of the CDR3 is TGTGCCAGCAGTTTAGAAGGGAGCCCCCCTCTTGACACCGGGGAGCTGTTTTTT. As protein: CASSLEGSPPLDTGELFF.

This clonotype was picked up many times. The chain links TRBV20-1 to TRBJ1-6, with TRBD1 matching over 8 bases. The CDR3 is made up of 14 amino acids. CDR1 and CDR2 (germline): DFQATT, SNEGSKA (reference sequence). The junction had 4 bases not matched to a gene; V was cut back by 4 bases and J by 5 bases. In DNA form, the CDR3 reads TGCAGTGCTATTGGACAGGGAAATAATTCACCCCTCCACTTT. This gives the protein CSAIGQGNNSPLHF.

The CDR3 is CASSLWGTSNQPQHF. The CDR3 region has the DNA TGTGCCAGCAGCTTATGGGGGACTAGCAATCAGCCCCAGCATTTT. V usage is TRBV7-2 and J usage is TRBJ1-5, with a weak D call TRBD1 (5 bases). CDR1 SGHTA and CDR2 FQGNSA come from the germline V gene. The CDR3 contains 15 residues. V was trimmed by 2 bases and J by 0 bases, leaving 8 bases between them. Drawing the rest from reference TRBV7-2 and TRBJ1-5, the complete variable domain is GAGVSQSPSNKVTEKGKDVELRCDPISGHTALYWYRQSLGQGLEFLIYFQGNSAPDKSGLPSDRFSAERTGGSVSTLTIQRTQQEDSAVYLCASSLWGTSNQPQHFGDGTRLSIL.

The chain combines TRBV6-2 or TRBV6-3 with TRBJ2-7; D call uncertain. This CDR3 comprises 14 residues. Per germline, CDR1 MNHEY and CDR2 SVGEGT. Between the trimmed V and J ends, which lost 2 bases and 7 bases, there was a span of 15 bases. The CDR3 bases are TGTGCCAGCAGTTACGTGAGCAGCACCCATGAGCAGTACTTC. Translated: CASSYVSSTHEQYF.

This clonotype showed up just a few times. The chain recombines TRBV7-6 with TRBJ2-1; no definite D call. Germline loops: CDR1 SGHVS, CDR2 FNYEAQ. V was shortened by 1 base and J by 4 bases, with 11 bases between the two germline ends. This CDR3 spans 15 amino acids. CDR3 sequence (DNA): TGTGCCAGCAGCTTAGGCCAATTCCTATACAATGAGCAGTTCTTC. Protein sequence: CASSLGQFLYNEQFF.

CDR3 residues: CASSLVQPNTGELFF. The CDR3 DNA reads as TGCGCCAGCAGCTTGGTGCAGCCCAACACCGGGGAGCTGTTTTTT. The genes are TRBV5-1 and TRBJ2-2; D not resolved. The V gene's germline CDR1 is SGHRS and CDR2 YFSETQ. CDR3 size: 15 residues. Between the trimmed V and J ends, which lost 0 bases and 2 bases, there was a span of 8 bases. The whole variable domain, filled in from reference TRBV5-1 and TRBJ2-2, reads KAGVTQTPRYLIKTRGQQVTLSCSPISGHRSVSWYQQTPGQGLQFLFEYFSETQRNKGNFPGRFSGRQFSNSRSEMNVSTLELGDSALYLCASSLVQPNTGELFFGEGSRLTVL.

The V call is TRBV2, the J call TRBJ2-7; TRBD1 aligns across 7 bases. The CDR3 covers 14 residues. Germline CDR1 reads SNHLY; CDR2 reads FYNNEI. V lost 5 bases, J lost 7 bases, and 11 bases stayed unmatched. CDR3 residues: CASSWDRSSQEQYF. The CDR3 nucleotides read TGTGCCAGCAGTTGGGACAGATCCTCACAGGAGCAGTACTTC. Full variable domain (rest looked up from reference TRBV2 and TRBJ2-7): EPEVTQTPSHQVTQMGQEVILRCVPISNHLYFYWYRQILGQKVEFLVSFYNNEISEKSEIFDDQFSVERPDGSNFTLKIRSTKLEDSAMYFCASSWDRSSQEQYFGPGTRLTVT.

This rearrangement joins TRBV5-1 to TRBJ1-1; no definite D call. This CDR3 comprises 11 residues. Between the trimmed V and J ends, which lost 0 bases and 6 bases, there was a span of 3 bases. The germline V gene has CDR1 SGHRS and CDR2 YFSETQ. This chain's CDR3 is CASSLAAEAFF. In nucleotides, the CDR3 is TGCGCCAGCAGCTTGGCCGCTGAAGCTTTCTTT.

The genes are TRBV6-5 and TRBJ1-1, with 7 bases matching TRBD1. J gave up 5 bases and V 0 bases, and 3 bases lay outside the gene matches. Looked up from germline, CDR1 is MNHEY and CDR2 is SVGAGI. This CDR3 spans 14 amino acids. In DNA, the CDR3 is TGTGCCAGCAGTTACTCACCAGGGGGGACTGAAGCTTTCTTT. As protein: CASSYSPGGTEAFF.

This clonotype was counted a few times. The V and J genes are TRBV27 and TRBJ2-7; 7 positions match TRBD2. V gave up 5 bases and J gave up 1 base; unmatched junction bases: 11. CDR3 length: 16 amino acids. The germline V gene has CDR1 MNHEY and CDR2 SMNVEV (reference sequence). CDR3 DNA: TGTGCCAGCAGTATTCTAAGGGAGGGTACGTCCTACGAGCAGTACTTC. The encoded protein is CASSILREGTSYEQYF.

At least ten counts were recorded for this clonotype. The CDR3 sequence is CASSFPSSGGDRHNEQFF. CDR3 bases: TGTGCCAGCAGTTTTCCCAGTAGCGGGGGCGACAGGCACAATGAGCAGTTCTTC. The J gene is TRBJ2-1, the V gene TRBV28; 9 bases match TRBD2. Germline-derived CDR1 and CDR2 are MDHEN and SYDVKM. The ends lost 3 bases at V and 5 bases at J; junction bases unmatched: 14. CDR3 length equals 18 residues. Using reference TRBV28 and TRBJ2-1 for the parts outside the CDR3, the full variable domain is DVKVTQSSRYLVKRTGEKVFLECVQDMDHENMFWYRQDPGLGLRLIYFSYDVKMKEKGDIPEGYSVSREKKERFSLILESASTNQTSMYLCASSFPSSGGDRHNEQFFGPGTRLTVL.

In this sample, this clonotype turned up once. This chain joins TRBV7-9 and TRBJ2-2; 11 bases line up with TRBD2. Germline lookup yields CDR1 SEHNR and CDR2 FQNEAQ (reference sequence). Losses at the gene ends were 10 bases for V and 4 bases for J; bases not matched to a gene: 8. This CDR3 has 15 residues. The CDR3 here is CATSTGTSGTGELFF. CDR3 nucleotide sequence: TGTGCCACCTCTACCGGGACTAGCGGCACCGGGGAGCTGTTTTTT.

This clonotype was recorded at least ten times. The rearrangement uses TRBV29-1 and TRBJ2-1; D is unresolved. V was trimmed by 6 bases and J by 6 bases, leaving 21 bases between them. CDR1 is SQVTM, CDR2 ANQGSEA, per germline. CDR3 length equals 15 residues. Written as DNA, the CDR3 is TGCAGCGTAACACCCGACACCGGCAGTTTCAATGAGCAGTTCTTC. This sequence encodes CSVTPDTGSFNEQFF.

The rearrangement uses TRBV7-3 and TRBJ2-7; no clear D. Trimming took off 0 bases at V and 6 bases at J, with 9 bases between the two ends. Germline CDR1 and CDR2: SGHTA and FQGTGA. The CDR3 spans 13 residues. CDR3 amino acids: CASSLTYGIEQYF. The CDR3 coding sequence is TGTGCCAGCAGCTTAACTTACGGCATCGAGCAGTACTTC.

This clonotype has only a few counts. The chain links TRBV18 to TRBJ2-2; no firm D call. The CDR3 runs 13 residues. The V and J ends lost 4 bases and 7 bases respectively, with 10 bases between them. The germline gives CDR1 KGHSH, CDR2 LQKENI. In nucleotides, the CDR3 is TGTGCCAGCTCACGGCAGGTGATCGGGGAGCTGTTTTTT. Protein product: CASSRQVIGELFF. Full variable domain (missing parts from reference TRBV18 and TRBJ2-2): NAGVMQNPRHLVRRRGQEARLRCSPMKGHSHVYWYRQLPEEGLKFMVYLQKENIIDESGMPKERFSAEFPKEGPSILRIQQVVRGDSAAYFCASSRQVIGELFFGEGSRLTVL.